This paragraph covers one T cell receptor beta chain sequence. These data are taken from a study of Ad26.COV2.S vaccination and SARS-CoV-2 variants. Study-wide context: Participant was drawn from the COV1001 Ad26.COV2.S trial arm.

The treatment denotes: around 19 received Ad26.COV2.S at low or high dose, single or two shots; about 5 received placebo; per-sample allocation not given. The study sampled participants on day 63 after the first vaccine or placebo injection. The protocol was immunoSEQ multiplex PCR, while the TCRdb copy is restricted to in-frame clones and leaves out a portion. The sample records hundreds of thousands of clones, 80% to 90% being singletons. The source material was peripheral blood, sampled in a trial of Ad26.COV2.S vaccine versus placebo. The sequence derives from a person between 18 and 65 years old who received the Ad26.COV2.S COVID-19 vaccine or a placebo.

CDR3 sequence reads: CASSGGVYEQYF. CDR3 DNA sequence: TGTGCCAGCAGCGGCGGGGTCTACGAGCAGTACTTC. The rearrangement links TRBV12-3 or TRBV12-4 to TRBJ2-7, with a tentative D call TRBD2 (6 bases). The CDR3 runs to 12 residues. V was cut by 6 bases and J by 3 bases, with 9 bases left in between.